This passage covers 17 T cell receptor beta chains from one sample sequenced in a study of CD8+CD57+ T cells in acquired aplastic anemia. Genomic DNA, the template, was used for profiling of the TCR beta VDJ and CDR3. TCRdb fed the reads into MiXCR, producing one record per CDR3 protein. The sample has approximately 130,000 distinct CDR3 sequences; 41% are singletons. Sequencing input: sorted CD4+, CD8+, or CD8+CD57+ T cells (not recorded which) from PBMCs. The receptors were gathered from a human donor in good health, serving as a control.

The chain joins TRBV2 to TRBJ1-3; D call uncertain. The CDR3 is made up of 14 amino acids. The V end lost 11 bases, the J end lost 0 bases, and 14 bases lay between the germline ends. In germline, CDR1 is SNHLY, CDR2 FYNNEI. This CDR3 is CAFKGHISGNTIYF. CDR3 nucleotide sequence: TGTGCCTTCAAGGGCCATATCTCTGGAAACACCATATATTTT.

This clonotype occurred many times. The V and J genes are TRBV6-1 and TRBJ2-5; a possible D gene is TRBD1 (6 bases). Trimming took 0 bases from V and 3 from J, leaving 11 bases between them. This CDR3 spans 15 amino acids. Germline assignment: CDR1 MNHNS and CDR2 SASEGT. This CDR3 reads CASSEASGDKETQYF. The DNA of the CDR3 is TGTGCCAGCAGTGAAGCTTCAGGGGATAAAGAGACCCAGTACTTC.

A remark on this clonotype: The germline gene is not matched at one end of the junction; a read error may be the cause. The gene calls are TRBV19 and TRBJ1-5; 12 bases align to TRBD1. CDR3 length: 16 amino acids. Germline-derived CDR1 and CDR2 are LNHDA and SQIVND (reference sequence). The CDR3 region is CASSIPGQGAKQPQHF. The CDR3 DNA reads as TGTGCCAGTAGTATTCCGGGACAGGGGGCTAAACAGCCCCAGCATTTC.

This clonotype was found once. The chain couples TRBV5-1 to TRBJ2-7; D is possibly TRBD1 (6 bases). CDR3 size: 14 residues. CDR1 is SGHRS and CDR2 is YFSETQ in the germline V gene. V lost 7 bases to trimming and J lost 6 bases, with 20 bases between them. The CDR3 protein is CASGLPTGTGEQYF. The CDR3, as DNA: TGCGCCAGCGGCCTGCCCACAGGGACCGGCGAGCAGTACTTC.

In DNA form, the CDR3 reads TGTGCCAGCAGCTCCGGACAGGGCGAGCAGTACTTC. Translated: CASSSGQGEQYF. This chain joins TRBV7-2 and TRBJ2-7; 8 positions agree with TRBD1. Germline V lookup: CDR1 SGHTA, CDR2 FQGNSA. V dropped 4 bases and J dropped 6; count of bases not matched to a gene: 2. This CDR3 has 12 amino acids.

The chain uses TRBV29-1 and TRBJ2-7; no clear D gene. Germline CDR1 is SQVTM and CDR2 is ANQGSEA. The CDR3 is 12 amino acids. The DNA of the CDR3 is TGCAGACGCTTCACTGGGGCCTACGAGCAGTACTTC. Its translation is CRRFTGAYEQYF.

The CDR3: CASSFQLNNEKLFF. In DNA, the CDR3 is TGTGCCAGCAGCTTTCAACTGAATAATGAAAAACTGTTTTTT. This chain joins TRBV7-2 and TRBJ1-4, with D hard to call. CDR3 length: 14 residues. CDR1 SGHTA and CDR2 FQGNSA come from the germline V gene. V dropped 3 bases and J dropped 4 bases, with 9 bases sitting between them.

Of note for this clonotype: This sequence may be a read error, since a much larger clone differs from it by one base. The chain combines TRBV6-5 with TRBJ2-3, with D perhaps being TRBD1 or TRBD2 (5 bases each). The CDR3 sequence is 14 residues long. CDR1 and CDR2 (germline): MNHEY, SVGAGI. V shed 3 bases and J shed 2 bases, with 9 bases lying between them. CDR3 amino acids: CASSYGTTTDTQYF. The CDR3 nucleotides read TGTGCCAGCAGTTATGGGACGACCACAGATACGCAGTATTTT.

This clonotype was recorded many times. The chain links TRBV13 to TRBJ1-6; D remains unclear. Trimming took off 0 bases at V and 9 bases at J, with 9 bases between the two ends. Germline lookup yields CDR1 PRHDT and CDR2 FYEKMQ (reference sequence). The CDR3 consists of 14 residues. The CDR3 loop reads CASSLGPRGSPLHF. The CDR3 coding sequence is TGTGCCAGCAGCTTAGGCCCCAGAGGTTCACCCCTCCACTTT.

The chain couples TRBV24-1 to TRBJ1-1, with TRBD1 identical over 10 bases. After removal of 2 bases from V and 7 bases from J, the junction contained 6 bases not matched to a gene. The CDR3 covers 15 residues. Germline values: CDR1 KGHDR, CDR2 SFDVKD. The CDR3 coding sequence is TGTGCCACCAGTGATTGGGGACAGGGGCATGGTGAAGCTTTCTTT. This encodes CATSDWGQGHGEAFF.

This clonotype was observed a handful of times. This chain connects TRBV6-4 to TRBJ1-1; no clear D. Trimming cost V 0 bases and J 1 base, with 3 bases left between them. The CDR3 has 13 residues. Germline values: CDR1 MRHNA, CDR2 SNTAGT. The CDR3 nucleotides are TGTGCCAGCAGTGACTCAGGGAACACTGAAGCTTTCTTT. Its protein product is CASSDSGNTEAFF.

Regarding this clonotype: Possible read error: a much larger clone is one base away. The J gene is TRBJ2-7, the V gene TRBV3-1; 9 bases line up with TRBD2. The trim removed 3 bases at V and 7 bases at J, leaving 10 bases unmatched. The CDR3 runs 15 residues. Germline V gene data show CDR1 as LGHDT and CDR2 as YNNKEL (reference sequence). CDR3: CASSHEVSGGGEQYF. Written as DNA, the CDR3 is TGTGCCAGCAGCCATGAAGTTAGCGGGGGCGGGGAGCAGTACTTC.

This clonotype showed up many times. The chain links TRBV19 to TRBJ1-1, with D possibly being TRBD1 (6 bases). V lost 4 bases to trimming and J lost 2 bases, with 17 bases between them. Germline V lookup: CDR1 LNHDA, CDR2 SQIVND (reference sequence). The CDR3 is 16 residues long. As DNA, the CDR3 is TGTGCCAGTAGTACCCGACCGGGAGGGGGAAACACTGAAGCTTTCTTT. Translation: CASSTRPGGGNTEAFF.

This clonotype was detected ten times or more. The chain employs TRBV27 and TRBJ1-6; a possible D gene is TRBD1 (6 bases). The CDR3 is made up of 14 amino acids. V gave up 5 bases and J gave up 7 bases, with 12 bases separating them. Germline V gene lookup returns CDR1 MNHEY and CDR2 SMNVEV (reference sequence). This chain's CDR3 is CASSMWTVNSPLHF. The CDR3 coding sequence is TGTGCCAGCAGTATGTGGACAGTCAATTCACCCCTCCACTTT.

In this sample, this clonotype turned up many times. V and J are TRBV20-1 and TRBJ2-4; TRBD2 aligns across 7 bases. This CDR3 is 14 amino acids long. The V segment lost 2 bases and the J segment 6 bases; nucleotides outside the gene matches: 7. Germline CDR1 reads DFQATT; CDR2 reads SNEGSKA (reference sequence). The CDR3 reads CSARRGGRGNIQYF. CDR3 in DNA: TGCAGTGCTAGAAGGGGAGGGCGAGGAAACATTCAGTACTTC.

The rearrangement joins TRBV7-9 to TRBJ1-1; possible D gene TRBD1, 5 bases. V lost 4 bases, J lost 4 bases, and 10 bases lay in between. The CDR3 is 13 residues long. CDR1 and CDR2 (germline): SEHNR, FQNEAQ (reference sequence). The CDR3 DNA is TGTGCCAGCAGCTCCACAAGGGGCACTGAAGCTTTCTTT. It codes for CASSSTRGTEAFF. The full variable domain, with the rest looked up from reference TRBV7-9 and TRBJ1-1, is DTGVSQNPRHKITKRGQNVTFRCDPISEHNRLYWYRQTLGQGPEFLTYFQNEAQLEKSRLLSDRFSAERPKGSFSTLEIQRTEQGDSAMYLCASSSTRGTEAFFGQGTRLTVV.

This chain joins TRBV6-5 and TRBJ1-4; D gene unclear. The CDR3 has 15 amino acids. In germline, CDR1 is MNHEY, CDR2 SVGAGI. Trimming stripped 4 bases from V and 0 bases from J, with 9 bases between. The CDR3 is CASSWGIATNEKLFF. The CDR3 bases are TGTGCCAGCAGTTGGGGAATTGCAACTAATGAAAAACTGTTTTTT.